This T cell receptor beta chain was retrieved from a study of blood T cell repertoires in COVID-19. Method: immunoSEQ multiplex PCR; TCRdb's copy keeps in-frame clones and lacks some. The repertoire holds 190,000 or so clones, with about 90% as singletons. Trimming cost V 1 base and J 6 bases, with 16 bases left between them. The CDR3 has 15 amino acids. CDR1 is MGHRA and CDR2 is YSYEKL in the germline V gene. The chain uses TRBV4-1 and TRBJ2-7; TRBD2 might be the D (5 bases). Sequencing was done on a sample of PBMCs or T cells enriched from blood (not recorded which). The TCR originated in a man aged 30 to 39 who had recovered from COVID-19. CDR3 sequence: CASSQGNPGTGEQYF. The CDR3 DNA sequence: TGCGCCAGCAGCCAAGGTAACCCGGGAACGGGCGAGCAGTACTTC.